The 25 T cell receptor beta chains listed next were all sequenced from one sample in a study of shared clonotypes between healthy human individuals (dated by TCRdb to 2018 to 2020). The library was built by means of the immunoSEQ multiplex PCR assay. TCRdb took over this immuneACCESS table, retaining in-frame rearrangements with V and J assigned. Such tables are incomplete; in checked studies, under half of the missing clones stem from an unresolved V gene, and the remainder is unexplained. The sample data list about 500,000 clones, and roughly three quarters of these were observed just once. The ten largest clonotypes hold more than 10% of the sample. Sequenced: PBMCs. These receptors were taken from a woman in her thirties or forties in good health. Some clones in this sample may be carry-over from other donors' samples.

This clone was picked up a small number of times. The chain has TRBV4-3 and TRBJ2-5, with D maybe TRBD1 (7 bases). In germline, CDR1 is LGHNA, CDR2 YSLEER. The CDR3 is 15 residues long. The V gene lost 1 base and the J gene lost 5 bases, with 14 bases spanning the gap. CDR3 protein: CASSQGRGEWETQYF. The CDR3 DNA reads TGCGCCAGCAGCCAAGGCAGGGGGGAGTGGGAGACCCAGTACTTC.

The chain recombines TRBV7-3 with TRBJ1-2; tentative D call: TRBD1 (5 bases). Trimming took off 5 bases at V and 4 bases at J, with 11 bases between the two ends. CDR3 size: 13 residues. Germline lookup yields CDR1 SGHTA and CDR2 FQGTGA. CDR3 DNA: TGTGCCAGCAGCCCGGGGGGTGGCTATGGCTACACCTTC. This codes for CASSPGGGYGYTF.

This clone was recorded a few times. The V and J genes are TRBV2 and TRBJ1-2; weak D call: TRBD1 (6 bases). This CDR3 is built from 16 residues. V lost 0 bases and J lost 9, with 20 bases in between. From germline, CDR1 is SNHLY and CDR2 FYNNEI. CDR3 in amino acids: CASSEAGGMWVVSYTF. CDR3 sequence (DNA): TGTGCCAGCAGTGAAGCAGGGGGTATGTGGGTTGTGAGCTACACCTTC.

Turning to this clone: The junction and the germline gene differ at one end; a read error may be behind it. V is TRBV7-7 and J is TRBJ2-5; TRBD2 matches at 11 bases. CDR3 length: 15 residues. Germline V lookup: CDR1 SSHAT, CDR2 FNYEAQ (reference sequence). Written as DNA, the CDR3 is TGTGCTAGCAGCTTAGAGATAGCGGGAGGGGAGACCCAGTACTTC. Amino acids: CASSLEIAGGETQYF.

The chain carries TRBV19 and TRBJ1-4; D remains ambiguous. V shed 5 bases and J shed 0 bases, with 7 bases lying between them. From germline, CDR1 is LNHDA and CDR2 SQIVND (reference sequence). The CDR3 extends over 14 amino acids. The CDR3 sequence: CASSHGSTNEKLFF. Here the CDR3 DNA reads TGTGCCAGTAGTCACGGATCAACTAATGAAAAACTGTTTTTT.

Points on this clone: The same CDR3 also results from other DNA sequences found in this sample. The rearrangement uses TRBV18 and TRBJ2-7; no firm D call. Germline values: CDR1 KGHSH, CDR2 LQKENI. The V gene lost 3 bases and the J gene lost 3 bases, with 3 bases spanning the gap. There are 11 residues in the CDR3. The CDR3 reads CASSPNYEQYF. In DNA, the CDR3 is TGTGCCAGCTCACCGAACTACGAGCAGTACTTC. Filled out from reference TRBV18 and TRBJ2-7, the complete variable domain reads NAGVMQNPRHLVRRRGQEARLRCSPMKGHSHVYWYRQLPEEGLKFMVYLQKENIIDESGMPKERFSAEFPKEGPSILRIQQVVRGDSAAYFCASSPNYEQYFGPGTRLTVT.

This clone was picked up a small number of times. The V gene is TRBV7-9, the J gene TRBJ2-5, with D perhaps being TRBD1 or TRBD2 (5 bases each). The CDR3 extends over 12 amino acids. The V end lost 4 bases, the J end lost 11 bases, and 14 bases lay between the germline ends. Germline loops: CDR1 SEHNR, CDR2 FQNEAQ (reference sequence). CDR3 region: CASSSRDPSQYF. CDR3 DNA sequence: TGTGCCAGCAGCTCGAGGGACCCGTCTCAGTACTTC.

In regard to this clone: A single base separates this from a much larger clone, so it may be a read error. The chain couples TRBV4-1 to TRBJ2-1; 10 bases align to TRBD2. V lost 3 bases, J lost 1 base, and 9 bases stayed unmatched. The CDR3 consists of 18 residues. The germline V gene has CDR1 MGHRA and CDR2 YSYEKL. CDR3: CASSHGPAGGKSYNEQFF. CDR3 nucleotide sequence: TGCGCCAGCAGCCACGGACCAGCGGGAGGGAAATCCTACAATGAGCAGTTCTTC.

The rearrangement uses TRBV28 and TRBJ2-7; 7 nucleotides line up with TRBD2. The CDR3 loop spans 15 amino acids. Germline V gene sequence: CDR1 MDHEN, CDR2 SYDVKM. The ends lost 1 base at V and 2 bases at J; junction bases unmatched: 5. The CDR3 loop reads CASSLSVGGPYEQYF. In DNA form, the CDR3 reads TGTGCCAGCAGTTTATCTGTGGGAGGGCCCTACGAGCAGTACTTC.

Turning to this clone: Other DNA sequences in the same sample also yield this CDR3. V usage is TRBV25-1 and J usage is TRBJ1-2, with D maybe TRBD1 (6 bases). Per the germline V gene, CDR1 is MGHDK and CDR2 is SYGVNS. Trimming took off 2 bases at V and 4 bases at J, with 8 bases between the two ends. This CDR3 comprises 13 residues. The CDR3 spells CASSEGGGYGYTF. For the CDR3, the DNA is TGTGCCAGCAGTGAAGGGGGCGGCTATGGCTACACCTTC.

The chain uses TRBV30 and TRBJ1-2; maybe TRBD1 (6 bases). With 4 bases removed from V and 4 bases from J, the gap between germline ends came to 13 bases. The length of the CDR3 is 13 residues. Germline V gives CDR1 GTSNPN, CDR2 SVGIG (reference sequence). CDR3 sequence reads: CAWKGQGPYGYTF. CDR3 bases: TGTGCCTGGAAGGGGCAGGGGCCCTATGGCTACACCTTC.

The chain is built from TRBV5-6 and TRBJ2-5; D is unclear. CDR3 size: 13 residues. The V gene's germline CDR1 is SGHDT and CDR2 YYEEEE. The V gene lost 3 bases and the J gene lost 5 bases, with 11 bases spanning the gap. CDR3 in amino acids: CASSWPNPETQYF. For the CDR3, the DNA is TGTGCCAGCAGCTGGCCTAATCCTGAGACCCAGTACTTC. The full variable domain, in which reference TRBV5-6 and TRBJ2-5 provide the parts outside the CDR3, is DAGVTQSPTHLIKTRGQQVTLRCSPKSGHDTVSWYQQALGQGPQFIFQYYEEEERQRGNFPDRFSGHQFPNYSSELNVNALLLGDSALYLCASSWPNPETQYFGPGTRLLVL.

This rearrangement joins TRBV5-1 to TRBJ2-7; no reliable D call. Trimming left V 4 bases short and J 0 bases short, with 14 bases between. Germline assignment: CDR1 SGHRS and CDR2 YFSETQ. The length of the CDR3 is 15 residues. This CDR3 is CASSEPGLSSYEQYF. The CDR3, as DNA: TGCGCCAGCAGCGAGCCGGGCCTATCCTCCTACGAGCAGTACTTC.

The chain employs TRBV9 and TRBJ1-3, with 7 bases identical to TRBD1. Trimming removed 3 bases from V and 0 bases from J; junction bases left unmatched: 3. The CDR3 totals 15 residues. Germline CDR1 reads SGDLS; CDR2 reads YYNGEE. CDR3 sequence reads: CASSGGQLSGNTIYF. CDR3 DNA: TGTGCCAGCAGCGGGGGACAGCTCTCTGGAAACACCATATATTTT.

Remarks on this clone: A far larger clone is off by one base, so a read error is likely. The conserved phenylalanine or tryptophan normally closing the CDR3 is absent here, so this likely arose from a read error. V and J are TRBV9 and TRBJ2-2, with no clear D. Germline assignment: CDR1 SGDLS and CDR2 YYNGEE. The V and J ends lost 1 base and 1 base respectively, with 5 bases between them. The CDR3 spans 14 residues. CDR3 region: CASSVSGNTGELFL. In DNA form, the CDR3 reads TGTGCCAGCAGCGTATCGGGGAACACCGGGGAGCTGTTTCTT.

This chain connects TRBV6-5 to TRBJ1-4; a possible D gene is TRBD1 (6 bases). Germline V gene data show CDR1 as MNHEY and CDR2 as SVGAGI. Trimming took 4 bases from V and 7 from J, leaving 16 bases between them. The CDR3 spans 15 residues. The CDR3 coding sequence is TGTGCCAGCAGTTCCATGGGTAAAGGGGGTGAAAAACTGTTTTTT. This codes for CASSSMGKGGEKLFF.

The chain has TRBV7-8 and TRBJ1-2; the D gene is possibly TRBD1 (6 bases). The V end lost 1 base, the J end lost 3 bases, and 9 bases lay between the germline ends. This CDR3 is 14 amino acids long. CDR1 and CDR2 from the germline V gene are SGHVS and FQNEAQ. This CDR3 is CASSLVGGDYGYTF. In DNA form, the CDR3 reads TGTGCCAGCAGCTTAGTAGGGGGAGACTATGGCTACACCTTC. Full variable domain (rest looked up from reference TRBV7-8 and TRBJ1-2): GAGVSQSPRYKVAKRGQDVALRCDPISGHVSLFWYQQALGQGPEFLTYFQNEAQLDKSGLPSDRFFAERPEGSVSTLKIQRTQQEDSAVYLCASSLVGGDYGYTFGSGTRLTVV.

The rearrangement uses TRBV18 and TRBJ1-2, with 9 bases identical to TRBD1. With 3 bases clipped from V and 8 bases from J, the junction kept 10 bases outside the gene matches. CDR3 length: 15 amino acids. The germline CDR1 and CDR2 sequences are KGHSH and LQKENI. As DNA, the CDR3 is TGTGCCAGCTCACCTTACCCGGGACAGGGTGTCGGCTACACCTTC. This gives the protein CASSPYPGQGVGYTF.

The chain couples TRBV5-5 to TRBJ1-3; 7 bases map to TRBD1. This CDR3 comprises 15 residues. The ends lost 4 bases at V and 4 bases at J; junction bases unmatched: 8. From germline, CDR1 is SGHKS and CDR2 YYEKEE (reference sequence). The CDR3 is CASSHSQGFGNTIYF. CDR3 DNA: TGTGCCAGCAGCCACTCACAGGGGTTCGGAAACACCATATATTTT.

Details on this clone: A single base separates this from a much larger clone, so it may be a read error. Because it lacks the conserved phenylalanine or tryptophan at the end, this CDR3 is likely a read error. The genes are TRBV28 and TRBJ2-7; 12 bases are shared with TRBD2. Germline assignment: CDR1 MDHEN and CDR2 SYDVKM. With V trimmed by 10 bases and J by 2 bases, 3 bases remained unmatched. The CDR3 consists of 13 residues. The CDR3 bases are TGTGCCACCGGACTAGCGGGACCCTACGAGCAGTACCTC. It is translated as CATGLAGPYEQYL.

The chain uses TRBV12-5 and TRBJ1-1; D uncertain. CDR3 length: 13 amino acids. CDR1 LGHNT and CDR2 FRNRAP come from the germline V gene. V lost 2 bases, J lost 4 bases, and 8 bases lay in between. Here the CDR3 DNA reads TGTGCTAGTGGTTTGACAGATTCCACTGAAGCTTTCTTT. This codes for CASGLTDSTEAFF.

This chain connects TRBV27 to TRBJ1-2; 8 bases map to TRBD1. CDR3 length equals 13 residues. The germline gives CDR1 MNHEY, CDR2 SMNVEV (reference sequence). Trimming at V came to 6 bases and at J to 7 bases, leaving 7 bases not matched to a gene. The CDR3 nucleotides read TGTGCCAGCAGACCGGACAGGGCCTCTGGCTACACCTTC. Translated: CASRPDRASGYTF.

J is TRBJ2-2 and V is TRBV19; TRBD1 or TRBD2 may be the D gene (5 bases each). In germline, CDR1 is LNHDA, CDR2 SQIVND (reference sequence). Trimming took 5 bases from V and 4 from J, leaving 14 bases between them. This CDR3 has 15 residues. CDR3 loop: CASSVRDGFTGELFF. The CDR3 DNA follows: TGTGCCAGTAGTGTAAGGGACGGATTCACCGGGGAGCTGTTTTTT.

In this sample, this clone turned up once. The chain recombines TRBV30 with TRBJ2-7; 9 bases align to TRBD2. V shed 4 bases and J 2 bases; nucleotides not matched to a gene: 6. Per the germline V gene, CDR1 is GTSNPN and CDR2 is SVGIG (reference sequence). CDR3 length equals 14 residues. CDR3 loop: CAWTGGRATYEQYF. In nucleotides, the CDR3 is TGTGCCTGGACAGGCGGGAGGGCTACCTACGAGCAGTACTTC.

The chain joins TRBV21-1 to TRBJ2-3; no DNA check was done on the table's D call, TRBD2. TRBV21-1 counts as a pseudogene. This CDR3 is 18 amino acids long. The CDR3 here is CASSKGGRTTPTRDTQYF. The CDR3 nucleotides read TGTGCCAGCAGCAAAGGGGGACGGACTACCCCCACACGCGATACGCAGTATTTT.